This T cell receptor (beta chain) was profiled in a study of T-cell reconstitution after alpha-beta-depleted transplantation in children. With 1 base removed from V and 4 bases from J, the gap between germline ends came to 10 bases. The CDR3 is 14 amino acids. Germline assignment: CDR1 SEHNR and CDR2 FQNEAQ (reference sequence). The table lists this clonotype with many counts. For TCRbeta, the library was prepared with unique molecular identifiers. Via MiXCR, TCRdb re-called the PCR reads, giving one row per CDR3 protein. The table shows hundreds of thousands of distinct CDR3 sequences, with around a sixth occurring only once.

The sample in question was PBMCs from the stem cell graft donor, obtained from the stem cell graft. The chain uses TRBV7-9 and TRBJ1-2; a weak D match, TRBD1 (5 bases). The TCR sequence derives from a human donor who donated a stem cell graft to a child with acute myeloid leukemia. The CDR3 DNA sequence: TGTGCCAGCAGCTTAGTTCCAGGGTCCTATGGCTACACCTTC. Amino acid sequence: CASSLVPGSYGYTF.